Described below is a single T cell receptor beta chain sequence and its context. Its antigen is currently unknown. This sample was included in a study of T cells in localized non-small cell lung cancer. Repertoires were generated with immunoSEQ multiplex PCR, while TCRdb's copy carries only in-frame clones and drops some. The repertoire consists of 3,500 to 4,500 clones, with approximately 30% occurring once and the leading ten covering around 12%. The study's findings and limits: Owing to sequencing of a solitary tumor region, heterogeneity cannot be discounted. The greatest T cell clonality was found in uninvolved adjacent lung (higher than in tumor). The study detected a median about 50 of the top 100 tumor clones in adjacent lung.

Germline-derived CDR1 and CDR2 are MNHGY and SAAAGT. The CDR3 loop spans 14 amino acids. Trimming took off 10 bases at V and 8 bases at J, with 18 bases between the two ends. The TCR originated in a man between 40 and 75 years old with stage II lung adenocarcinoma. The chain is built from TRBV6-8 and TRBJ1-6; tentative D call: TRBD1 (5 bases). Sequences were derived from lung tumor tissue, sampled before any cancer treatment. The CDR3 DNA sequence: TGTGCCACCACAGGAGGGTTCAAGGATTCACCCCTCCACTTT. Amino acids: CATTGGFKDSPLHF.